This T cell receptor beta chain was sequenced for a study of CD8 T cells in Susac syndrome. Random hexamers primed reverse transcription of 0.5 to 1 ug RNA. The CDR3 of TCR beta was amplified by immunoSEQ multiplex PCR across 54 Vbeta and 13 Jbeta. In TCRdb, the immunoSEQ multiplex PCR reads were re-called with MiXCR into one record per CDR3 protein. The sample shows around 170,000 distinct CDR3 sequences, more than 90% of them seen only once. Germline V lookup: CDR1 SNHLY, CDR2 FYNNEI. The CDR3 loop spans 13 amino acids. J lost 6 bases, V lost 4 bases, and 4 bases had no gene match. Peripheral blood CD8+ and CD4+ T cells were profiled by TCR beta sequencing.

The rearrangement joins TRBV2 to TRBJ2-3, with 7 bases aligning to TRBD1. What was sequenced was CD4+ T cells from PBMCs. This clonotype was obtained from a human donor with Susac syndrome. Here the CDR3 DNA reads TGTGCCAGCAGTGGACAGGGTTCGGATACGCAGTATTTT. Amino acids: CASSGQGSDTQYF.